The 30 T cell receptor beta chains listed next were all sequenced from one sample in a study of blood T cell repertoires in COVID-19. The assay was immunoSEQ multiplex PCR, and TCRdb's table has in-frame clones only and misses some. The sample comprises 400,000 or so clones, 75% to 90% of which are singletons, and around 1.1% rests with the top ten. The sample was PBMCs or T cells enriched from blood (not recorded which). Receptor source: a man aged 30 to 45 who had recovered from COVID-19.

The rearrangement links TRBV27 to TRBJ2-1, with TRBD2 matching 10 bases. V trimming: 7 bases; J trimming: 8 bases; junction bases outside the gene matches: 11. CDR1 and CDR2 (germline): MNHEY, SMNVEV (reference sequence). CDR3 length: 15 residues. CDR3 in amino acids: CASTVAGGAWDEQFF. The CDR3 bases are TGTGCCAGCACTGTAGCGGGAGGAGCGTGGGATGAGCAGTTCTTC.

This chain joins TRBV4-2 and TRBJ2-7, with TRBD2 identical over 11 bases. This CDR3 has 14 residues. V lost 4 bases to trimming and J lost 3 bases; unmatched junction nucleotides: 2. The germline V gene encodes CDR1 LGHNA and CDR2 YNFKEQ. Here the CDR3 DNA reads TGTGCCAGCAGCCCTAGCGGGGGGCGCTACGAGCAGTACTTC. Its protein product is CASSPSGGRYEQYF.

The chain joins TRBV10-3 to TRBJ2-7; D possibly corresponds to TRBD1 (5 bases). Germline V gene data show CDR1 as ENHRY and CDR2 as SYGVKD. V was cut by 0 bases and J by 7 bases, with 16 bases left in between. This CDR3 is 15 amino acids long. The chain's CDR3 is CAISESGYQGKEQYF. CDR3 nucleotide sequence: TGTGCCATCAGTGAGTCGGGTTACCAGGGCAAAGAGCAGTACTTC.

This chain links TRBV19 with TRBJ1-1, with D possibly being TRBD1 (5 bases). Per the germline V gene, CDR1 is LNHDA and CDR2 is SQIVND (reference sequence). This CDR3 is built from 13 residues. Trimming took off 6 bases at V and 5 bases at J, with 13 bases between the two ends. Here the CDR3 reads CASRVREETEAFF. The CDR3 nucleotides are TGTGCCAGTAGGGTCAGGGAGGAAACTGAAGCTTTCTTT.

The rearrangement uses TRBV19 and TRBJ2-7; 7 bases are shared with TRBD1. CDR1 is LNHDA and CDR2 is SQIVND in the germline V gene (reference sequence). V was pared by 5 bases and J by 2 bases, with 6 bases of the junction left unmatched. CDR3 length: 14 amino acids. The CDR3 nucleotides read TGTGCCAGTAGTGCCTGGACAGGTCCCTACGAGCAGTACTTC. It codes for CASSAWTGPYEQYF.

The CDR3 bases are TGCGCCAGCAGCCAAGACCGGGAGTATCTCGATGAGCAGTTCTTC. As protein: CASSQDREYLDEQFF. The chain is built from TRBV4-1 and TRBJ2-1, with D possibly matching TRBD2 (6 bases). The germline V and J ends were trimmed by 0 bases and 8 bases, with 14 bases remaining between them. The germline V gene encodes CDR1 MGHRA and CDR2 YSYEKL. The CDR3 sequence is 15 residues long.

V gene TRBV27 combines with J gene TRBJ2-5; no clear D. V was pared by 5 bases and J by 4 bases, with 14 bases between. Germline CDR1 is MNHEY and CDR2 is SMNVEV (reference sequence). CDR3 length: 14 amino acids. The CDR3 region is CASSVTTGGETQYF. The CDR3 nucleotides are TGTGCCAGCAGTGTAACGACTGGTGGAGAGACCCAGTACTTC.

The rearrangement joins TRBV3-1 (or the pseudogene TRBV3-2) to TRBJ2-7, with D perhaps TRBD2 (7 bases). V lost 1 base to trimming and J lost 7 bases, with 20 bases between them. The germline V gene has CDR1 LGHDT and CDR2 YNNKEL (reference sequence). The CDR3 is 16 amino acids. The CDR3, as DNA: TGTGCCAGCAGCCAAGTGGCGGGGGCGATTGGCGGGGAGCAGTACTTC. This sequence encodes CASSQVAGAIGGEQYF.

The rearrangement uses TRBV11-1 and TRBJ2-7; maybe TRBD2 (6 bases). V dropped 5 bases and J dropped 6 bases, with 17 bases sitting between them. This CDR3 is built from 14 residues. Looked up from germline, CDR1 is SGHAT and CDR2 is FQDESV (reference sequence). The CDR3 sequence is CASSELSGESEQYF. The CDR3 nucleotides are TGTGCCAGCAGCGAACTCTCGGGGGAAAGCGAGCAGTACTTC.

This chain uses TRBV18 with TRBJ2-7; D might be TRBD2 (7 bases). V dropped 3 bases and J dropped 2 bases, with 11 bases sitting between them. The CDR3 is 14 residues long. In germline, CDR1 is KGHSH, CDR2 LQKENI. This chain's CDR3 is CASSPPGGPYEQYF. The CDR3 nucleotides are TGTGCCAGCTCACCCCCGGGGGGCCCCTACGAGCAGTACTTC.

This clone was counted once. In DNA, the CDR3 is TGTGCCAGCAGCCCGGGACTCCTCATGGGCTACACCTTC. It encodes CASSPGLLMGYTF. The chain carries TRBV7-9 and TRBJ1-2; D possibly corresponds to TRBD1 (5 bases). Germline-derived CDR1 and CDR2 are SEHNR and FQNEAQ (reference sequence). CDR3 length: 13 amino acids. The V end was cut by 5 bases, the J end by 8 bases, with 15 bases between.

This sequence joins TRBV12-5 and TRBJ2-3; 12 bases match TRBD2. V was clipped by 6 bases and J by 5 bases; unmatched bases: 21. Germline V lookup: CDR1 LGHNT, CDR2 FRNRAP. The CDR3 length is 20 residues. The DNA for the CDR3 is TGTGCTAGTGGCCCTATCCGCGGGCTAGCGGGAGGGTATGGGGTAGATACGCAGTATTTT. Translation gives CASGPIRGLAGGYGVDTQYF. Full variable domain (remainder filled in from reference TRBV12-5 and TRBJ2-3): DARVTQTPRHKVTEMGQEVTMRCQPILGHNTVFWYRQTMMQGLELLAYFRNRAPLDDSGMPKDRFSAEMPDATLATLKIQPSEPRDSAVYFCASGPIRGLAGGYGVDTQYFGPGTRLTVL.

This rearrangement joins TRBV28 to TRBJ1-1, with 10 bases fitting TRBD1. CDR1 is MDHEN and CDR2 is SYDVKM in the germline V gene. Unmatched junction bases numbered 9, after V lost 5 bases and J lost 6 bases. This CDR3 is built from 15 residues. The DNA of the CDR3 is TGTGCCAGCAGTCCCTACCGGGACAGGGGCCCTGAAGCTTTCTTT. This encodes CASSPYRDRGPEAFF.

The chain carries TRBV5-1 and TRBJ2-1, with 12 bases lining up with TRBD2. The length of the CDR3 is 16 residues. Germline-derived CDR1 and CDR2 are SGHRS and YFSETQ. V shed 0 bases and J 6 bases; nucleotides not matched to a gene: 4. The CDR3 nucleotides are TGCGCCAGCAGCTTGGACCCTAGCGGGAGGGCCAATGAGCAGTTCTTC. As protein: CASSLDPSGRANEQFF.

The rearrangement uses TRBV1 and TRBJ2-2; TRBD2, the D gene given by the table, was not confirmed from the DNA. TRBV1 is a pseudogene locus. The CDR3 is made up of 17 amino acids. CDR3 in DNA: TGCACCAGCAGCCAAGATCAGGATAGCGGGAGGGCCGGGGAGCTGTTTTTT. It yields the protein CTSSQDQDSGRAGELFF.

The V call is TRBV5-1, the J call TRBJ1-1, with D tentatively TRBD1 (5 bases). This CDR3 comprises 13 residues. Trimming took 3 bases from V and 7 from J, leaving 13 bases between them. Germline V gene lookup returns CDR1 SGHRS and CDR2 YFSETQ. Here the CDR3 DNA reads TGCGCCAGCAGCTACGTCGCGGGGCTTGAAGCTTTCTTT. Translated: CASSYVAGLEAFF.

V gene TRBV7-9 combines with J gene TRBJ2-7; D may be TRBD1 (6 bases). Germline V gene sequence: CDR1 SEHNR, CDR2 FQNEAQ (reference sequence). This CDR3 has 14 amino acids. Trimming took off 5 bases at V and 3 bases at J, with 14 bases between the two ends. CDR3 residues: CASSPPKGGYEQYF. CDR3 sequence (DNA): TGTGCCAGCAGCCCCCCCAAAGGGGGCTACGAGCAGTACTTC.

As regards this clone: Other nucleotide sequences in the sample specify the same CDR3. The chain employs TRBV28 and TRBJ1-2; TRBD1 is a possible D gene (6 bases). The CDR3 is 14 amino acids. The V and J ends lost 2 bases and 2 bases respectively, with 9 bases between them. Germline CDR1 reads MDHEN; CDR2 reads SYDVKM. In nucleotides, the CDR3 is TGTGCCAGCAGTTTAGCCGGACAGAACTATGGCTACACCTTC. Residues: CASSLAGQNYGYTF.

This sequence joins TRBV19 and TRBJ2-1; D is perhaps TRBD2 (5 bases). V lost 6 bases to trimming and J lost 0 bases, with 15 bases between them. The CDR3 covers 16 residues. Germline loops: CDR1 LNHDA, CDR2 SQIVND (reference sequence). The CDR3 DNA follows: TGTGCCAGTAGCCCCTTGGTAGGAGGCTCCTACAATGAGCAGTTCTTC. Amino acids: CASSPLVGGSYNEQFF.

The rearrangement links TRBV6-2 or TRBV6-3 to TRBJ1-5, with 7 bases aligning to TRBD1. This CDR3 is built from 15 residues. The germline gives CDR1 MNHEY, CDR2 SVGEGT. Unmatched junction bases numbered 4, after V lost 0 bases and J lost 5 bases. The CDR3 bases are TGTGCCAGCAGTTACTCTCCTACAGGGGATCAGCCCCAGCATTTT. As protein: CASSYSPTGDQPQHF.

The CDR3 nucleotides read TGTGCCAGCTCACCGGCAAAGGGGGTGTATGGCTACACCTTC. This translates into CASSPAKGVYGYTF. The chain couples TRBV18 to TRBJ1-2; D is possibly TRBD1 (6 bases). Trimming removed 3 bases at V and 5 bases at J, with 13 bases between. This CDR3 contains 14 residues. The germline CDR1 and CDR2 sequences are KGHSH and LQKENI. Complete variable domain (other parts from reference TRBV18 and TRBJ1-2): NAGVMQNPRHLVRRRGQEARLRCSPMKGHSHVYWYRQLPEEGLKFMVYLQKENIIDESGMPKERFSAEFPKEGPSILRIQQVVRGDSAAYFCASSPAKGVYGYTFGSGTRLTVV.

This clone was seen only a few times. This chain uses TRBV7-9 with TRBJ2-7; D may be TRBD2 (6 bases). Trimming took off 5 bases at V and 7 bases at J, with 12 bases between the two ends. Germline loops: CDR1 SEHNR, CDR2 FQNEAQ (reference sequence). This CDR3 has 12 amino acids. The CDR3 DNA follows: TGTGCCAGCAGCCGAGTCGGGGGAGAGCAGTACTTC. This sequence encodes CASSRVGGEQYF.

The chain couples TRBV7-9 to TRBJ1-5, with no clear D. Trimming took 3 bases from V and 11 from J, leaving 11 bases between them. Germline-derived CDR1 and CDR2 are SEHNR and FQNEAQ (reference sequence). CDR3 length equals 12 residues. The CDR3, as DNA: TGTGCCAGCAGCTTTGAACTGGAGGCCCAGCATTTT. Amino acid sequence: CASSFELEAQHF.

This rearrangement joins TRBV7-8 to TRBJ2-2; 8 bases agree with TRBD2. The CDR3 covers 15 residues. CDR1 is SGHVS, CDR2 FQNEAQ, per germline. Trimming took 5 bases from V and 1 from J; bases not matched to a gene: 3. The CDR3 is CASSVAGGNTGELFF. The CDR3 region has the DNA TGTGCCAGCAGCGTGGCGGGAGGGAACACCGGGGAGCTGTTTTTT.

The V gene is TRBV3-1 (or the pseudogene TRBV3-2), the J gene TRBJ2-3; TRBD2 matches at 11 bases. Germline V gene sequence: CDR1 LGHDT, CDR2 YNNKEL (reference sequence). V gave up 1 base and J gave up 3 bases; unmatched junction bases: 12. The CDR3 consists of 19 residues. The CDR3 sequence is CASSQVKLAGVGGTDTQYF. The DNA for the CDR3 is TGTGCCAGCAGCCAAGTTAAACTAGCGGGAGTGGGAGGAACAGATACGCAGTATTTT.

This clone was recorded once. This chain joins TRBV10-1 and TRBJ2-1; 8 bases align to TRBD2. This CDR3 contains 17 residues. Trimming at V came to 6 bases and at J to 12 bases, leaving 22 bases not matched to a gene. Germline V lookup: CDR1 WNHNN, CDR2 SYGVQD (reference sequence). CDR3 amino acids: CASSPRSGLGLWSRQFF. CDR3 DNA sequence: TGCGCCAGCAGCCCGAGGTCGGGACTAGGCCTTTGGAGTCGGCAGTTCTTC.

The chain is built from TRBV24-1 and TRBJ2-7, with D perhaps TRBD1 (6 bases). The germline V and J ends were trimmed by 3 bases and 9 bases, with 14 bases remaining between them. Germline CDR1 is KGHDR and CDR2 is SFDVKD. This CDR3 contains 13 residues. CDR3 in DNA: TGTGCCACCAGTGATCCAGGGGAGATTGGGCAGTACTTC. Its translation is CATSDPGEIGQYF.

The V gene is TRBV12-3 or TRBV12-4, the J gene TRBJ1-2; 8 positions agree with TRBD1. The ends lost 5 bases at V and 4 bases at J; junction bases unmatched: 3. The CDR3 covers 13 residues. In nucleotides, the CDR3 is TGTGCCAGCAGTGTGACAGGGGCCTATGGCTACACCTTC. This codes for CASSVTGAYGYTF.

This chain joins TRBV27 and TRBJ2-3, with TRBD2 identical over 10 bases. V dropped 4 bases and J dropped 5; count of bases not matched to a gene: 15. Germline V gives CDR1 MNHEY, CDR2 SMNVEV (reference sequence). The CDR3 length is 18 residues. Here the CDR3 DNA reads TGTGCCAGCAGTTCCAGCCGTGAGCGGGAGGGCCGGAGAGATACGCAGTATTTT. Residues: CASSSSREREGRRDTQYF.

This chain links TRBV2 with TRBJ1-5, with D possibly being TRBD1 (5 bases). The CDR3 extends over 14 amino acids. Deletions cut 7 bases from V and 6 bases from J, with 16 bases between. Germline V lookup: CDR1 SNHLY, CDR2 FYNNEI. CDR3 in DNA: TGTGCCAGCAAACGACAGACCCTAGGTCAGCCCCAGCATTTT. It is translated as CASKRQTLGQPQHF.